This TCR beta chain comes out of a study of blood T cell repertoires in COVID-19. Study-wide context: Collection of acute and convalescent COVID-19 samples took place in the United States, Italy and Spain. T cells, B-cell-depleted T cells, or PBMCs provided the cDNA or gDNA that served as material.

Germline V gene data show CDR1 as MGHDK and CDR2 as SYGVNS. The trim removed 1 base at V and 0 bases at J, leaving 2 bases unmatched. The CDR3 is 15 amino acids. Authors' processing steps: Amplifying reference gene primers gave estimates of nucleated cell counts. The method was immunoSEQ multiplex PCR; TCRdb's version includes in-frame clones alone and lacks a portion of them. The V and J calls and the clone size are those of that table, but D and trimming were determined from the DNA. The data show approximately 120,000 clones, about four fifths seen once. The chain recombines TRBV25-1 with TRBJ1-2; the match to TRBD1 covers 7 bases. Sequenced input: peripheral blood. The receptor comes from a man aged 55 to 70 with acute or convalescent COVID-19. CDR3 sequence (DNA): TGTGCCAGCAGTGAATCGGGGACAGCTAACTATGGCTACACCTTC. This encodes CASSESGTANYGYTF.